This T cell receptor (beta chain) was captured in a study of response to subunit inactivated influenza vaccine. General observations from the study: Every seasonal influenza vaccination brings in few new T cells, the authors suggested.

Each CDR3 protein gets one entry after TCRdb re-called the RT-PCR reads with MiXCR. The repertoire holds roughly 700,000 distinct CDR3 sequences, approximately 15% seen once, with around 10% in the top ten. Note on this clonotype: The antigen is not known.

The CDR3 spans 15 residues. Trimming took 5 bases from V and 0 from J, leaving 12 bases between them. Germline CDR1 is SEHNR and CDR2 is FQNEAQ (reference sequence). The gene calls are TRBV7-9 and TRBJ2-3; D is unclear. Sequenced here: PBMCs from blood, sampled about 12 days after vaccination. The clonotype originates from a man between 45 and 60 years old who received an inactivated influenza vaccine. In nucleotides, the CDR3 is TGTGCCAGCAGCATAAGGACCCAAAGCACAGATACGCAGTATTTT. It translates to CASSIRTQSTDTQYF.